This record looks at one TCR beta chain sequence and its context. Its antigen is unknown. The data belong to a study of T cell responses to AZD1222 COVID-19 vaccine. Looking at the study overall: Doses given second, at about 4 or about 12 weeks, were pooled. The study, taken as a whole, reports: Two AZD1222 administrations were followed by greater Spike-specific TCR breadth and depth. After the peak T cell response, and only then, were repertoires sampled.

Germline values: CDR1 SNHLY, CDR2 FYNNEI. Trimming stripped 7 bases from V and 8 bases from J, with 23 bases between. This CDR3 spans 16 amino acids. The repertoire was sequenced with immunoSEQ multiplex PCR; TCRdb's copy has only in-frame clones and lacks some. The sample lists around 180,000 clones, about 91% occurring once. The specimen comprised peripheral blood, sampled on day 0 of AZD1222 vaccination. The receptor was isolated from an adult in good health. This chain joins TRBV2 and TRBJ1-4; D gene unclear. CDR3 nucleotides: TGTGCCAGCAAAAACGGGCCTCCTAACCGAGGGGAAAAACTGTTTTTT. The encoded protein is CASKNGPPNRGEKLFF. Using reference TRBV2 and TRBJ1-4 for the parts outside the CDR3, the full variable domain is EPEVTQTPSHQVTQMGQEVILRCVPISNHLYFYWYRQILGQKVEFLVSFYNNEISEKSEIFDDQFSVERPDGSNFTLKIRSTKLEDSAMYFCASKNGPPNRGEKLFFGSGTQLSVL.